Listed below are T cell receptor beta chains from one sample, sequenced in a study of T cells after yellow fever vaccination. Using its own MiXCR run on the 5' RACE reads, TCRdb lists one record per CDR3 protein. The sample consists of 50,000 or so distinct CDR3 sequences, approximately 7% of them appearing once. The material sequenced was CD8+ T cells not binding an NS4B(214-222) dextramer, sorted from PBMCs, taken 45 days after the first yellow fever vaccination. These receptors were obtained from a man younger than 35 who received the YFV17D yellow fever vaccine. Each CDR3 is given with its conserved first and last residue. The order of the fields is D gene, J gene, clone size, CDR3 length, V gene, CDR3 DNA, CDR3 protein. The D gene is left open where the match is weak. Only part of the rows carry a size: once, few, many, or a class if the clone is expanded.

.	TRBJ2-1	.	14	TRBV5-5	TGTGCCATCGGCCCCGGGCTACGGCACAATGAGCAGTTCTTC	CAIGPGLRHNEQFF
.	TRBJ2-7	.	14	TRBV27	TGTGCCAGCCGGGGGACGTGGGACTCCTACGAGCAGTACTTC	CASRGTWDSYEQYF
.	TRBJ1-2	few	15	TRBV24-1	TGTGCCACCCACCTAGTTTTAGGGGGTATTTATGGCTACACCTTC	CATHLVLGGIYGYTF
TRBD1	TRBJ2-1	few	15	TRBV27	TGTGCCAGCGGTACTGGACAGGGGTCATACAATGAGCAGTTCTTC	CASGTGQGSYNEQFF
TRBD1	TRBJ2-1	many	13	TRBV5-6	TGTGCCAGCAGCTTTCAGGGGGCCGATGAGCAGTTCTTC	CASSFQGADEQFF
TRBD2	TRBJ2-1	few	15	TRBV5-5	TGTGCCAGCAGCTTGCTAGCGGGGGGAGGAAATGAGCAGTTCTTC	CASSLLAGGGNEQFF
.	TRBJ2-4	.	19	TRBV11-2	TGTGCCAGCAGCTTAGGTTATGCGGGACCTACTATAGCCAAAAACATTCAGTACTTC	CASSLGYAGPTIAKNIQYF
.	TRBJ1-3	.	17	TRBV20-1	TGCTGTGCTAGAAACGATCAGGAAGGGAGTCAAGGAAACACCATATATTTT	CCARNDQEGSQGNTIYF
.	TRBJ2-5	many	15	TRBV4-3	TGCGCCAGCAGCCAAGGGGTCTCAGCACGGGAGACCCAGTACTTC	CASSQGVSARETQYF
TRBD2	TRBJ2-5	.	15	TRBV7-6	TGTGCCAGCAGCTTAGTTGCGGGGGGCCAAGAGACCCAGTACTTC	CASSLVAGGQETQYF
TRBD1	TRBJ1-2	few	16	TRBV7-2	TGTGCCAGCACCTTCCCGTGGGGACAGGGCATCTATGGCTACACCTTC	CASTFPWGQGIYGYTF
.	TRBJ1-2	.	14	TRBV4-3	TGCGCCAGCAGCCAAGATCTTTTACGGTATGGCTACACCTTC	CASSQDLLRYGYTF
.	TRBJ2-1	many	15	TRBV27	TGTGCCAGCAGTTCAGCCACCTTATTCTACAATGAGCAGTTCTTC	CASSSATLFYNEQFF
TRBD2	TRBJ2-1	many	16	TRBV7-9	TGTGCCAGCAGCGAGATAGCGGGGTCGACCTACAATGAGCAGTTCTTC	CASSEIAGSTYNEQFF
.	TRBJ2-4	many	11	TRBV25-1	TGTGCCAGCAGAAGGGCCGCAAAAGTCTACTTC	CASRRAAKVYF
.	TRBJ1-1	.	12	TRBV4-1	TGCGCCAGCAGCCAAGTGAACACTGAAGCTTTCTTT	CASSQVNTEAFF
TRBD2	TRBJ2-5	many	18	TRBV6-5	TGTGCCAGCAGTTACTCGTCTAGCGGGGGGCTCTCTCAAGAGACCCAGTACTTC	CASSYSSSGGLSQETQYF
.	TRBJ2-5	many	16	TRBV7-9	TGTGCCAGCAGCTTAGCGGGGGCCATCCTCCAAGAGACCCAGTACTTC	CASSLAGAILQETQYF
.	TRBJ2-7	many	14	TRBV4-1	TGCGCCAGCAGCCAAGACGGCGCCGTAGGCGAGCAGTACTTC	CASSQDGAVGEQYF
.	TRBJ1-6	few	17	TRBV7-9	TGTGCCAGCAGCTCCACCGGACAGTCTGGGTATAATTCACCCCTCCACTTT	CASSSTGQSGYNSPLHF
.	TRBJ2-1	.	11	TRBV20-1	TGCAGTGCTCGCCTATACAATGAGCAGTTCTTC	CSARLYNEQFF
TRBD2	TRBJ2-3	few	18	TRBV6-1	TGTGCCAGCAGTCAATCTAGCGGGGGGCGACCTAGCACAGATACGCAGTATTTT	CASSQSSGGRPSTDTQYF
.	TRBJ2-3	many	15	TRBV7-9	TGTGCCAGCAGCTTAAGAACAGACAGCACAGATACGCAGTATTTT	CASSLRTDSTDTQYF